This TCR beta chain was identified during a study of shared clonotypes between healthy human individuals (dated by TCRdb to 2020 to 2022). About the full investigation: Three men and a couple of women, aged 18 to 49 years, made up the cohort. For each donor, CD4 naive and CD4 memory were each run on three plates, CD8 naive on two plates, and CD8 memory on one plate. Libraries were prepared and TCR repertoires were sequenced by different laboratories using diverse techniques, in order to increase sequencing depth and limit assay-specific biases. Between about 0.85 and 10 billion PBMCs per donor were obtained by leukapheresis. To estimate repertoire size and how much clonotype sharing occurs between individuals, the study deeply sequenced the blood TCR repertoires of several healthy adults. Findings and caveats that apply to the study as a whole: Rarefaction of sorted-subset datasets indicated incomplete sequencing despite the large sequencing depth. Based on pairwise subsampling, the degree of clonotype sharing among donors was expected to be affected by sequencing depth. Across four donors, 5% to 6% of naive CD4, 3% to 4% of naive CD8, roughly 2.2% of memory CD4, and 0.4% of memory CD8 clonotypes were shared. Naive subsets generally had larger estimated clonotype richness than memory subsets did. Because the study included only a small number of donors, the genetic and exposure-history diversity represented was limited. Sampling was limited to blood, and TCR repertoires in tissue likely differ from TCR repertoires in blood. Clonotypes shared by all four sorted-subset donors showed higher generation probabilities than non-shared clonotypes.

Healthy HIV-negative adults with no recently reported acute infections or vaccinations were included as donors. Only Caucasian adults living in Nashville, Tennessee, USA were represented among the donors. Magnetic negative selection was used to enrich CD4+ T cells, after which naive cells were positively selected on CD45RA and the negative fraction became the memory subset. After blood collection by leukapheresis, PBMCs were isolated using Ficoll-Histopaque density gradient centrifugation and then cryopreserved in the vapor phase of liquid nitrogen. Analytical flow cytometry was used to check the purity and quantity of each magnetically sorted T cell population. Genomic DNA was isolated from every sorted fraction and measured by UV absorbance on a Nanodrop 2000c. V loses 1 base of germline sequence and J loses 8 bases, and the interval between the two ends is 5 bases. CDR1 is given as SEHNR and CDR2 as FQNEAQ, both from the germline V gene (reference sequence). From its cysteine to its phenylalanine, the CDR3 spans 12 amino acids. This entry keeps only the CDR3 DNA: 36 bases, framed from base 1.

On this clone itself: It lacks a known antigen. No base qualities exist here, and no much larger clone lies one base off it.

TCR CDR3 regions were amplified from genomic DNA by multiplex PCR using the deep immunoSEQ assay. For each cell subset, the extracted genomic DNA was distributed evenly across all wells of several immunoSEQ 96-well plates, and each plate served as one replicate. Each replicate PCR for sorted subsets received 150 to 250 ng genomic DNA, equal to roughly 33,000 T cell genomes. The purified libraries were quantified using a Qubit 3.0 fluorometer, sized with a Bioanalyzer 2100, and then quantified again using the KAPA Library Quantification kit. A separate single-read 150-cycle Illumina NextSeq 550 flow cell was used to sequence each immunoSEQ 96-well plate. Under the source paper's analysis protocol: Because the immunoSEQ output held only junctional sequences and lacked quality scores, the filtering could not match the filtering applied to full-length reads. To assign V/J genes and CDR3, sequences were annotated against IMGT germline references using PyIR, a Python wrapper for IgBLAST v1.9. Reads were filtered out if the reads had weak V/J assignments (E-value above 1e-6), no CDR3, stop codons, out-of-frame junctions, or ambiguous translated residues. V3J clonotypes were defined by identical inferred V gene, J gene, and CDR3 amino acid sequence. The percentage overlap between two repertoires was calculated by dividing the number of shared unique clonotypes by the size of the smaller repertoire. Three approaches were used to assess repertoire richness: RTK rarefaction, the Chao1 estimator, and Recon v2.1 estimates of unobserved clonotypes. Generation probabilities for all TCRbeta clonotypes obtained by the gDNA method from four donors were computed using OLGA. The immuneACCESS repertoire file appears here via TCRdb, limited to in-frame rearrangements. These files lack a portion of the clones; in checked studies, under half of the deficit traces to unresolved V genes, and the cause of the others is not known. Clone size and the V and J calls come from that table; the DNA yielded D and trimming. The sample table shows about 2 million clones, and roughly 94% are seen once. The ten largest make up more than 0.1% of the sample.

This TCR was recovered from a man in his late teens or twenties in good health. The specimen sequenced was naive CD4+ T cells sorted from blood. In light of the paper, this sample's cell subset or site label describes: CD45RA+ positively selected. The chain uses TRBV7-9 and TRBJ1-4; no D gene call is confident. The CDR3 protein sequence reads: CASSLGEEKLFF. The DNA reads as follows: TGTGCCAGCAGCTTAGGTGAAGAAAAACTGTTTTTT.